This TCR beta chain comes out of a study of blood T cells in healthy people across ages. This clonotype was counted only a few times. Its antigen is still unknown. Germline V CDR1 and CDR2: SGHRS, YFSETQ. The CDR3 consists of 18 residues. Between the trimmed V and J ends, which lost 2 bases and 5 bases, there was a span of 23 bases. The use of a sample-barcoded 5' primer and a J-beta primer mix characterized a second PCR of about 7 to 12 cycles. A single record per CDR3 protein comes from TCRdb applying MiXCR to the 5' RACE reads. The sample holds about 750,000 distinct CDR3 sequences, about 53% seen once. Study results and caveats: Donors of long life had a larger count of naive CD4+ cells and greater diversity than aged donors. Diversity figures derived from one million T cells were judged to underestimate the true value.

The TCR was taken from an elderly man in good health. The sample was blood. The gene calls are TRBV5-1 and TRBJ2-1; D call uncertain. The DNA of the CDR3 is TGCGCCAGCAGCTTCAGCAGAGGTGGGCGATTTAGAGACAATGAGCAGTTCTTC. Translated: CASSFSRGGRFRDNEQFF.